This TCR beta chain is from a study of cytomegalovirus exposure and HLA in healthy donors. General study points: The productive fraction for most TCR beta V segments was about 87% or about 30% in an earlier analysis. Association with HLA alleles at 0.05 false discovery rate was found for 16,951 TCR beta sequences in a later analysis. TCR beta sequences reportedly predicted most subjects' HLA-A and HLA-B alleles accurately.

Germline lookup yields CDR1 LNHDA and CDR2 SQIVND (reference sequence). Trimming shortened V by 4 bases and J by 5 bases, and 8 bases separated the two germline ends. This CDR3 is 12 amino acids long. Vbeta (60) and Jbeta (13) primers were used in the PCR. The table came from immunoSEQ multiplex PCR; TCRdb's copy has only in-frame clones and leaves some out. The sample contains 200,000 or so clones, roughly 80% of which appear only once. Concerning this clone itself: Its target is not known.

The TCR comes from a woman aged 40 to 50 in good health and CMV-seronegative. This sequence joins TRBV19 and TRBJ1-1, with D tentatively TRBD1 (5 bases). Sequencing used PBMCs. The CDR3 is CASSTRGTEAFF. The DNA for the CDR3 is TGTGCCAGTAGTACCCGGGGGACTGAAGCTTTCTTT.